These T cell receptor beta chains were read from a single sample in a study of blood T cell repertoires in COVID-19. Clones were read by immunoSEQ multiplex PCR, and TCRdb kept only the in-frame ones, dropping some. This table has 150,000 to 200,000 clones, about 85% appearing once. The sample consisted of peripheral blood. The receptor source for this set is a woman over 75 with acute or convalescent COVID-19. The CDR3 runs from the conserved cysteine through the conserved F or W. The D gene is left open where the match is weak. The size field is filled for only some rows; it gives once, few, many or a size class.

cdr3_nt cdr3_aa v_call clone_size j_call d_call
TGTGCCAGCAAAGGCCTAGCGGGAGAGGGCCCCTACAATGAGCAGTTCTTC CASKGLAGEGPYNEQFF TRBV21-1 once TRBJ2-1 .
TGCGCCAGCAGCCAAGATTCTGACAGGGGCAATGAGCAGTTCTTC CASSQDSDRGNEQFF TRBV4-3 . TRBJ2-1 TRBD1
TGTGCCACCAGCAGGGGGGGAAGGAACGAAAAACTGTTTTTT CATSRGGRNEKLFF TRBV15 . TRBJ1-4 .
TGCGCCAGCAGTCCTTTAGCGGGGGGGCTGCAGTTCTTC CASSPLAGGLQFF TRBV4-3 . TRBJ2-1 TRBD2
TGTGCCAGCAGCTTAAGTGGGGCGGTGGAAGCTTTCTTT CASSLSGAVEAFF TRBV7-9 once TRBJ1-1 .
TGTGCCAGCAGATATTCACAGGGGTCGGAGTACTTC CASRYSQGSEYF TRBV6-5 once TRBJ2-7 TRBD1
TGCGCCAGCAGTGGACAGGTGGGGTCACCCCTCCACTTT CASSGQVGSPLHF TRBV10-1 . TRBJ1-6 .
TGTGCCAGCAGCGCATCCATCGGGACACCGTATGGCTACACCTTC CASSASIGTPYGYTF TRBV27 . TRBJ1-2 .
TGCGCCAGCAGCCAAGAACTTTGGATGCCGGGAAACGGGAACATTCAGTACTTC CASSQELWMPGNGNIQYF TRBV4-3 . TRBJ2-4 .
TGTGCCAGCAGCAACAGGGGGCCTAATGAAGCTTTCTTT CASSNRGPNEAFF TRBV7-3 . TRBJ1-1 TRBD1
TGTGCCAGCAGCGCTTCCGGGGGGATTCTCTCTGGAAACACCATATATTTT CASSASGGILSGNTIYF TRBV5-4 . TRBJ1-3 .
TGTGCCAGAAGTTCCCGGGGGGCGCCGGAAGGAAACACCATATATTTT CARSSRGAPEGNTIYF TRBV5-3 . TRBJ1-3 .
TGTGCCAGCAGCTTAGCGCGGGGGAGGAATGAAAAACTGTTTTTT CASSLARGRNEKLFF TRBV7-6 . TRBJ1-4 .
TGTGCCAGCAACTGGAGGGGGGACAGTGGGACTGAAGCTTTCTTT CASNWRGDSGTEAFF TRBV9 . TRBJ1-1 TRBD1
TGTGCCAGCAGTTACTCGGGCGGGGGGGCGGCCGGTGAGCAGTTCTTC CASSYSGGGAAGEQFF TRBV6-2/TRBV6-3 . TRBJ2-1 TRBD2
TGTGCCAGCAGGCCACAGGGGAGGCTGGAGACCCAGTACTTC CASRPQGRLETQYF TRBV28 . TRBJ2-5 .
TGTGCCAGCTCAGTCGGGACTGCACGAGATACGCAGTATTTT CASSVGTARDTQYF TRBV18 . TRBJ2-3 .
TGTGCCAGCAGCTTAGCGCAGGGGTATGGCTACACCTTC CASSLAQGYGYTF TRBV7-2 . TRBJ1-2 .
TGTGCCAGCAGTGATTACATGGAGGGTAACTATGGCTACACCTTC CASSDYMEGNYGYTF TRBV2 . TRBJ1-2 .
TGTGCCAGCAGCTTGGTCCTTACAAACTCCTACAATGAGCAGTTCTTC CASSLVLTNSYNEQFF TRBV5-4 many TRBJ2-1 .
TGTGCCAGTAGTCACACGGACAGGCGTGAAGCTTTCTTT CASSHTDRREAFF TRBV19 once TRBJ1-1 TRBD1
TGTGCCAGCAGCTTAGTCAGGGAAGGCTATGGCTACACCTTC CASSLVREGYGYTF TRBV7-2 . TRBJ1-2 .
TGTGCCAGCAGACCCCGACTAGCGGGGGGGCCTAAGTCCAATGAGCAGTTCTTC CASRPRLAGGPKSNEQFF TRBV27 . TRBJ2-1 TRBD2
TGCGCCAGCAGTGCCACAGGGGGCCGGAGAACCGGGGAGCTGTTTTTT CASSATGGRRTGELFF TRBV10-2 few TRBJ2-2 TRBD1
TGTGCCAGCACCCTCCGGGGCACTGAAGCTTTCTTT CASTLRGTEAFF TRBV12-3/TRBV12-4 . TRBJ1-1 .
TGTGCCAGCAGGAGGGACAGGGGAGCGGACACCATATATTTT CASRRDRGADTIYF TRBV7-9 once TRBJ1-3 TRBD1
TGTGCCAGCAGTTTGGGGGGGAGGGACGGATCCTACGAGCAGTACTTC CASSLGGRDGSYEQYF TRBV27 . TRBJ2-7 TRBD2
TGCGCCAGCAGCGACGGACTAGTGCCCGGGGAGCTGTTTTTT CASSDGLVPGELFF TRBV5-1 few TRBJ2-2 TRBD2
TGTGCCAGCAGCCAAGTCAGGGGATTGAACACTGAAGCTTTCTTT CASSQVRGLNTEAFF TRBV14 . TRBJ1-1 .
TGTGCCAGCAGCTCTTCTGGGAGGGGACAGGGGGGTCATGGCTACACCTTC CASSSSGRGQGGHGYTF TRBV11-2 . TRBJ1-2 TRBD1
TGTGCCAGCTCAAGACAGGGCGGCTTGAACACTGAAGCTTTCTTT CASSRQGGLNTEAFF TRBV27 . TRBJ1-1 TRBD1
TGTGCCAGCAGCGCCGGTAGCGGGGCCTACAATGAGCAGTTCTTC CASSAGSGAYNEQFF TRBV7-7 few TRBJ2-1 TRBD2
TGTGCCACCAGTGATTCTGGTGGGAGGGCAAAAGAGACCCAGTACTTC CATSDSGGRAKETQYF TRBV24-1 . TRBJ2-5 TRBD2
TGTGCCATCAGAGGGACAGGGGGCGACGAGCAGTACTTC CAIRGTGGDEQYF TRBV10-3 . TRBJ2-7 TRBD1
TGTGCCAGCAGCCCCTTAGCGGGAGGGCCGGGCGATGAGCAGTTCTTC CASSPLAGGPGDEQFF TRBV7-9 . TRBJ2-1 TRBD2
TGTGCCAGTAGTCCCCCCACCACGCGGGAGCAGTACTTC CASSPPTTREQYF TRBV19 few TRBJ2-7 .
TGTGCCAGCACCAGAACGGCTAGCGGGGGGGGAGAGCAGTTCTTC CASTRTASGGGEQFF TRBV2 . TRBJ2-1 TRBD2
TGTGCCAGCAGTTACAGGGGACTAGCGGAGCTGAGGGAGCTGTTTTTT CASSYRGLAELRELFF TRBV27 . TRBJ2-2 TRBD2
TGTGCCAGCAGCTTGGCCGGGACAGCTCGCAATGAGCAGTTCTTC CASSLAGTARNEQFF TRBV5-4 . TRBJ2-1 TRBD1
TGTGCCAGCAGCTTCCGGGACAGAAAAAATCAGCCCCAGCATTTT CASSFRDRKNQPQHF TRBV5-6 . TRBJ1-5 TRBD1
TGTGCCAGCAGCCGCTACGCAGACAGGGGAAACACTGAAGCTTTCTTT CASSRYADRGNTEAFF TRBV7-9 . TRBJ1-1 TRBD1
TGTGCCAGCAGCTGGACCCAGGGGTTCGATAATTCACCCCTCCACTTT CASSWTQGFDNSPLHF TRBV5-4 . TRBJ1-6 .
TGTGCCAGCACCCAGGGGACAGGGGATACTGGGGCCAACGTCCTGACTTTC CASTQGTGDTGANVLTF TRBV21-1 once TRBJ2-6 .
TGTGCCATCAGTGAGTCCGGGGTCGCTGAAGCTTTCTTT CAISESGVAEAFF TRBV10-3 . TRBJ1-1 .
TGCGCCAGCAGTGAGAGACAGTCCTATGGCTACACCTTC CASSERQSYGYTF TRBV10-1 once TRBJ1-2 .
TGTGCCAGCAGCAAAGGTCCCAGGCAAAGGGAAAAACTGTTTTTT CASSKGPRQREKLFF TRBV21-1 . TRBJ1-4 .
TGTGCCAGTAAATCCGCCGGGTACACCATATATTTT CASKSAGYTIYF TRBV19 . TRBJ1-3 .
TGCGCCAGCAGCCCCGGACAGACTGCCTCCTACGAGCAGTACTTC CASSPGQTASYEQYF TRBV5-1 . TRBJ2-7 .
TGTGCCAGCAGTGATGGACTTGGCTCTGGAAACACCATATATTTT CASSDGLGSGNTIYF TRBV6-1 . TRBJ1-3 .
TGTGCCAGCAGCTCGGGACTAGGCCTGCAGGATACGCAGTATTTT CASSSGLGLQDTQYF TRBV7-2 . TRBJ2-3 TRBD2
TGTGCCAGCTCACCCGGGGGAAAAAACATTCAGTACTTC CASSPGGKNIQYF TRBV18 once TRBJ2-4 .
TGTGCCAGTAGTATAAATACAGGGTTTCAAGAGACCCAGTACTTC CASSINTGFQETQYF TRBV19 . TRBJ2-5 .
TGTGCCAGCAGTTTCGGGACAGGGGGGAGAAACACTGAAGCTTTCTTT CASSFGTGGRNTEAFF TRBV6-5 . TRBJ1-1 TRBD1
TGTGCCAGTAGTCCCCCTAGCGAGGAGCAGTACTTC CASSPPSEEQYF TRBV19 . TRBJ2-7 .
TGTGCCAGCAGCCCCGACAGGGCGAATCAGCCCCAGCATTTT CASSPDRANQPQHF TRBV7-2 . TRBJ1-5 TRBD1
TGCGCCAGCAGCCAAGGCGGGGAGTCCCTCCACTTT CASSQGGESLHF TRBV4-3 . TRBJ1-6 .
TGTGCCAGCAGCCAAGAGACGGGGGGGCCGCGCACAGATACGCAGTATTTT CASSQETGGPRTDTQYF TRBV3-1/TRBV3-2 . TRBJ2-3 TRBD2
TGTGCCAGTAGCGAGACCCGGACTACCCAGAGCTCCTATAATTCACCCCTCCACTTT CASSETRTTQSSYNSPLHF TRBV19 . TRBJ1-6 .
TGTGCCTGGAGGGGGACTAGCGGGAGTCCCTACAATGAGCAGTTCTTC CAWRGTSGSPYNEQFF TRBV30 once TRBJ2-1 TRBD2